These T cell receptor beta chains were read from a single sample in a study of CD8+ T cells in alopecia areata. Only in-frame clones appear in the TCRdb table, and some are missing; sequencing was by immunoSEQ multiplex PCR. This sample yields over 150,000 clones, of which around 50% are seen a single time; roughly 14% belongs to the top ten. The specimen was CD4+ T cells sorted from blood, collected at week 0. Receptor source: a human donor with alopecia areata. CDR3s include the opening cysteine and the closing phenylalanine or tryptophan. The order of the fields is V gene, clone size, D gene, J gene, CDR3 length, CDR3 protein, CDR3 DNA. A D gene is named only where the DNA matches it firmly. Only part of the rows carry a size: once, few, many, or a class if the clone is expanded.

>TRBV7-2|few|.|TRBJ2-5|13
CASSFGAAETQYF
TGTGCCAGCAGCTTTGGGGCCGCGGAGACCCAGTACTTC
>TRBV30|few|.|TRBJ2-7|13
CAWSALGLGEQYF
TGTGCCTGGAGTGCCCTTGGGCTGGGGGAGCAGTACTTC
>TRBV7-3|few|TRBD1|TRBJ1-2|15
CASSSTMTGSVGYTF
TGTGCCAGCAGCTCGACAATGACAGGGAGCGTCGGCTACACCTTC
>TRBV11-3|.|.|TRBJ2-5|11
CASSSQETQYF
TGTGCCAGCAGCTCACAAGAGACCCAGTACTTC
>TRBV30|.|.|TRBJ1-5|14
CAWSVGPNNQPQHF
TGTGCCTGGAGTGTAGGGCCCAACAATCAGCCCCAGCATTTT
>TRBV30|.|TRBD1|TRBJ1-6|19
CAWNTRRDRAPGYNSPLHF
TGTGCCTGGAACACCCGCCGGGACAGGGCGCCGGGCTATAATTCACCCCTCCACTTT
>TRBV11-2|few|.|TRBJ2-5|16
CASSFWGVTTQETQYF
TGTGCCAGCAGCTTTTGGGGGGTAACGACCCAAGAGACCCAGTACTTC
>TRBV15|.|.|TRBJ2-7|15
CATSRDSPFTGEQYF
TGTGCCACCAGCAGGGACAGTCCCTTTACGGGGGAGCAGTACTTC
>TRBV5-6|.|TRBD1|TRBJ1-2|14
CASSRGQGDYGYTF
TGTGCCAGCAGCCGGGGACAGGGGGACTATGGCTACACCTTC
>TRBV6-5|.|TRBD2|TRBJ2-3|15
CASSSSGGSTDTQYF
TGTGCCAGCAGTTCTAGCGGGGGGAGCACAGATACGCAGTATTTT
>TRBV7-2|few|TRBD2|TRBJ2-1|14
CASSLAGLANEQFF
TGTGCCAGCAGCTTAGCTGGACTAGCGAATGAGCAGTTCTTC
>TRBV5-1|.|TRBD1|TRBJ1-1|15
CASSSVTGGNTEAFF
TGCGCCAGCAGCTCCGTTACAGGGGGGAACACTGAAGCTTTCTTT
>TRBV25-1|.|.|TRBJ1-2|13
CASSDLSHYGYTF
TGTGCCAGCAGCGACCTAAGCCACTATGGCTACACCTTC
>TRBV11-3|.|.|TRBJ2-7|15
CASSSRLSASGEQYF
TGTGCCAGCAGCTCGCGCCTTAGCGCCTCGGGGGAGCAGTACTTC
>TRBV18|.|TRBD1|TRBJ1-2|13
CASSPQGDYGYTF
TGTGCCAGCTCACCGCAGGGGGACTATGGCTACACCTTC
>TRBV7-6|.|.|TRBJ2-2|14
CASSLGGFTGELFF
TGTGCCAGCAGCTTAGGAGGGTTCACCGGGGAGCTGTTTTTT
>TRBV6-5|.|.|TRBJ1-5|12
CASGWTNQPQHF
TGTGCCAGCGGGTGGACCAATCAGCCCCAGCATTTT
>TRBV7-2|.|TRBD1|TRBJ1-5|15
CASSLDRGLGQPQHF
TGTGCCAGCAGCTTAGACAGGGGTCTGGGTCAGCCCCAGCATTTT
>TRBV7-6|.|TRBD1|TRBJ1-2|15
CASSLGQGAFYGYTF
TGTGCCAGCAGCTTAGGGCAGGGGGCATTCTATGGCTACACCTTC
>TRBV28|.|TRBD2|TRBJ2-5|13
CASKRGIQETQYF
TGTGCCAGCAAGCGGGGAATACAAGAGACCCAGTACTTC
>TRBV7-2|few|TRBD2|TRBJ2-7|15
CASSLDGGGAYEQYF
TGTGCCAGCAGCTTAGACGGCGGGGGGGCCTACGAGCAGTACTTC
>TRBV18|.|TRBD1|TRBJ2-7|14
CASSLTGGPYEQYF
TGTGCCAGCTCACTGACAGGGGGACCTTACGAGCAGTACTTC
>TRBV30|.|.|TRBJ1-1|13
CAWRIPGRREAFF
TGTGCCTGGAGGATTCCAGGCCGAAGGGAAGCTTTCTTT
>TRBV30|few|.|TRBJ2-7|11
CAWSKGYEQYF
TGTGCCTGGAGCAAAGGATACGAGCAGTACTTC
>TRBV14|.|.|TRBJ1-1|14
CASTAEVRSPEAFF
TGTGCCAGCACCGCGGAGGTTAGATCCCCTGAAGCTTTCTTT
>TRBV28|.|TRBD1|TRBJ2-7|13
CASRDRGRYEQYF
TGTGCCAGCAGGGACAGGGGAAGATACGAGCAGTACTTC
>TRBV7-8|.|.|TRBJ2-7|18
CASSLAALTGTSSYEQYF
TGTGCCAGCAGCTTAGCCGCTCTTACCGGGACAAGCTCCTACGAGCAGTACTTC
>TRBV27|many|.|TRBJ1-4|15
CASSFGGATNEKLFF
TGTGCCAGCAGTTTTGGGGGAGCAACTAATGAAAAACTGTTTTTT
>TRBV2|few|.|TRBJ1-2|14
CASRGPLANYGYTF
TGTGCCAGCAGGGGCCCCCTAGCTAACTATGGCTACACCTTC
>TRBV2|few|.|TRBJ2-3|11
CASGILDTQYF
TGTGCCAGCGGAATATTGGATACGCAGTATTTT
>TRBV25-1|.|.|TRBJ1-2|11
CACSEGYGYTF
TGTGCCTGCTCAGAGGGCTATGGCTACACCTTC
>TRBV4-1|.|.|TRBJ2-2|13
CASSPSTTGELFF
TGCGCCAGCAGCCCGAGTACAACCGGGGAGCTGTTTTTT
>TRBV19|few|.|TRBJ2-3|15
CASRDTLGPSDTQYF
TGTGCCAGTAGGGACACTTTGGGGCCCTCGGATACGCAGTATTTT
>TRBV9|.|TRBD1|TRBJ2-7|16
CASSPRGADRGAEQYF
TGTGCCAGCAGCCCCCGGGGCGCAGACAGGGGAGCCGAGCAGTACTTC
>TRBV23-1|few|.|TRBJ2-2|12
CASSQSPRELFF
TGCGCCAGCAGTCAATCGCCCAGGGAGCTGTTTTTT
>TRBV25-1|.|TRBD1|TRBJ1-1|12
CASRTGEGQAFF
TGTGCCAGCAGGACAGGGGAGGGGCAAGCTTTCTTT
>TRBV6-5|.|.|TRBJ2-3|14
CASIDGFMGDTQYF
TGTGCCAGCATTGATGGTTTCATGGGAGATACGCAGTATTTT
>TRBV11-2|.|.|TRBJ2-2|12
CASSLGLGQLFF
TGTGCCAGCAGCTTAGGACTGGGGCAGCTGTTTTTT
>TRBV5-1|.|.|TRBJ2-1|12
CASGKSFDEQFF
TGCGCCAGCGGTAAATCGTTCGATGAGCAGTTCTTC